This record covers a single T cell receptor (beta chain). Its antigen is not identified. TCRdb reanalysed the 5' RACE reads using MiXCR and keeps one entry per CDR3 protein. The sample has 250,000 to 350,000 distinct CDR3 sequences; about 6.9% are singletons. This entry comes from a study of T cells after yellow fever vaccination. About the study: Those fractions that held only low numbers of cells were prepared using the SMART-Seq v4 Ultra Low Input RNA kit.

Study-wide points: CD4 and CD8 compartments shared a small share of clonotypes. FACS-sorted repertoires could harbor abundant contaminating bulk-population clonotypes. Reappearance after the booster was observed for most primary-vaccination clones (roughly 97% CD4, over 70% CD8).

V lost 6 bases and J lost 3; bases outside the gene matches: 12. The germline gives CDR1 ENHRY, CDR2 SYGVKD. The CDR3 loop spans 17 amino acids. This TCR derives from a man younger than 35 who received the YFV17D yellow fever vaccine. The chain uses TRBV10-3 and TRBJ2-3; 10 positions agree with TRBD2. The input for sequencing was PBMCs, taken 45 days after the first yellow fever vaccination. The CDR3 coding sequence is TGTGCCATCAGGGAGGAGGAAGCGGGGGGGCAAACAGATACGCAGTATTTT. This sequence encodes CAIREEEAGGQTDTQYF.